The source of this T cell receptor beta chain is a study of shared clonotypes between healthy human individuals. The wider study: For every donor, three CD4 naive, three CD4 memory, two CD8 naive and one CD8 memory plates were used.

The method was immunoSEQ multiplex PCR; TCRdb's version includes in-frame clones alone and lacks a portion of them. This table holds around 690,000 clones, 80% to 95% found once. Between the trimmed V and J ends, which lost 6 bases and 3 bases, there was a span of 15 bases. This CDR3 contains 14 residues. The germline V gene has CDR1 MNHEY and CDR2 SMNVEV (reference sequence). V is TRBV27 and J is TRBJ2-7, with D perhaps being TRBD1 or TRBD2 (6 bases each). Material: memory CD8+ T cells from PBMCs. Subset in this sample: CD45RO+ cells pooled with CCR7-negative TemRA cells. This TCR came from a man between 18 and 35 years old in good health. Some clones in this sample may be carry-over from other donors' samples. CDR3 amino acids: CASSIDRRVYEQYF. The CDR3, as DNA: TGTGCCAGCAGCATAGACAGGAGGGTCTACGAGCAGTACTTC.